These 19 T cell receptor beta chains were sequenced from one sample in a study of T cell responses to AZD1222 COVID-19 vaccine. Here immunoSEQ multiplex PCR was the method, and the copy in TCRdb shows in-frame clones only, minus some. There are around 140,000 clones in the sample; around nine tenths occur only once, and around 5.1% lies in the top ten. The sequencing here drew on peripheral blood, taken on day 0 of AZD1222 vaccination. These TCRs come from an adult in good health.

The V gene is TRBV29-1, the J gene TRBJ1-1; 7 bases fit TRBD1. The CDR3 sequence is 13 residues long. Germline loops: CDR1 SQVTM, CDR2 ANQGSEA. V trimming: 7 bases; J trimming: 4 bases; junction bases outside the gene matches: 9. CDR3 bases: TGCAGCGAGAACGGCGGGGACAGCACTGAAGCTTTCTTT. Translating gives CSENGGDSTEAFF.

The genes are TRBV6-6 and TRBJ1-5; the D gene is possibly TRBD1 (6 bases). V was trimmed by 0 bases and J by 7 bases, leaving 10 bases between them. Per the germline V gene, CDR1 is MNHNY and CDR2 is SVGAGI (reference sequence). CDR3 length equals 14 residues. CDR3 amino acids: CASSYSRGNQPQHF. CDR3 DNA sequence: TGTGCCAGCAGTTACTCGAGGGGGAACCAGCCCCAGCATTTT.

The genes are TRBV10-3 and TRBJ1-4, with 8 bases matching TRBD1. J gave up 3 bases and V 7 bases, and 7 bases lay outside the gene matches. There are 15 residues in the CDR3. Germline CDR1 ENHRY, CDR2 SYGVKD. For the CDR3, the DNA is TGTGCCATCAAGAAGGGACAGGCCCCTAATGAAAAACTGTTTTTT. It yields the protein CAIKKGQAPNEKLFF.

The chain uses TRBV4-1 and TRBJ2-2, with D maybe TRBD2 (6 bases). The germline V and J ends were trimmed by 7 bases and 5 bases, with 17 bases remaining between them. The CDR3 totals 15 residues. The germline CDR1 and CDR2 sequences are MGHRA and YSYEKL. CDR3 loop: CASTQPGVGTGELFF. In DNA form, the CDR3 reads TGCGCCAGCACACAACCGGGAGTGGGTACCGGGGAGCTGTTTTTT.

This rearrangement joins TRBV6-4 to TRBJ1-2; 8 nucleotides match TRBD1. CDR1 and CDR2 from the germline V gene are MRHNA and SNTAGT. Losses at the gene ends were 9 bases for V and 4 bases for J; bases not matched to a gene: 7. This CDR3 contains 13 residues. CDR3 nucleotide sequence: TGTGCCAGTAGAGACAGGGGTTCCTATGGCTACACCTTC. This translates into CASRDRGSYGYTF.

The chain couples TRBV5-1 to TRBJ2-1; 8 bases agree with TRBD1. CDR3 size: 14 residues. The germline gives CDR1 SGHRS, CDR2 YFSETQ. The V gene end was trimmed by 0 bases and the J gene end by 7 bases; junction bases not matched to a gene: 3. CDR3 DNA: TGCGCCAGCAGCTTGGCGACAGGGGTTAATGAGCAGTTCTTC. It codes for CASSLATGVNEQFF.

This clone was observed a single time. The rearrangement uses TRBV29-1 and TRBJ1-1; D not resolved. CDR1 and CDR2 (germline): SQVTM, ANQGSEA. This CDR3 has 14 amino acids. The V and J ends lost 5 bases and 1 base respectively, with 14 bases between them. Here the CDR3 reads CSVYGRFGNTEAFF. DNA for the CDR3: TGCAGCGTTTACGGCAGGTTTGGGAACACTGAAGCTTTCTTT.

The chain uses TRBV5-5 and TRBJ1-2; TRBD1 might be the D (5 bases). Trimming shortened V by 2 bases and J by 5 bases, and 13 bases separated the two germline ends. Germline CDR1 reads SGHKS; CDR2 reads YYEKEE (reference sequence). The CDR3 runs to 14 residues. The DNA for the CDR3 is TGTGCCAGCAGCTTCCTTGAGGGGCCTTATGGCTACACCTTC. Translated: CASSFLEGPYGYTF.

CDR3 protein: CASSPPSSGGSYNEQFF. In nucleotides, the CDR3 is TGTGCCAGCAGCCCACCCTCTAGCGGGGGATCCTACAATGAGCAGTTCTTC. The rearrangement uses TRBV7-9 and TRBJ2-1, with 10 bases fitting TRBD2. V gave up 5 bases and J gave up 1 base; unmatched junction bases: 8. The CDR3 runs 17 residues. Germline CDR1 reads SEHNR; CDR2 reads FQNEAQ (reference sequence).

The V gene is TRBV28, the J gene TRBJ1-2, with TRBD1 matching 8 bases. V was pared by 3 bases and J by 4 bases, with 4 bases of the junction left unmatched. The CDR3 contains 14 residues. Germline assignment: CDR1 MDHEN and CDR2 SYDVKM. DNA of the CDR3: TGTGCCAGCAGTTTGGCAGGGGGCAGCTATGGCTACACCTTC. Protein sequence: CASSLAGGSYGYTF.

This clone appeared once. This chain joins TRBV10-3 and TRBJ1-1; 7 nucleotides agree with TRBD1. CDR1 ENHRY and CDR2 SYGVKD come from the germline V gene. The V segment lost 0 bases and the J segment 5 bases; nucleotides outside the gene matches: 6. The CDR3 spans 15 residues. The CDR3 DNA sequence: TGTGCCATCAGTGAGTCGACAGGGCGAGGGACTGAAGCTTTCTTT. This sequence encodes CAISESTGRGTEAFF.

The chain uses TRBV2 and TRBJ1-5; no firm D call. Germline V lookup: CDR1 SNHLY, CDR2 FYNNEI. The CDR3 totals 12 residues. V was pared by 6 bases and J by 6 bases, with 9 bases between. Written as DNA, the CDR3 is TGTGCCAGCAGCCAGCTCACTCAGCCCCAGCATTTT. Its translation: CASSQLTQPQHF.

This chain connects TRBV6-5 to TRBJ1-2, with D possibly TRBD1 on 6 matching bases. The germline V gene encodes CDR1 MNHEY and CDR2 SVGAGI. V was trimmed by 1 base and J by 5 bases, leaving 17 bases between them. The CDR3 is made up of 16 amino acids. The CDR3 loop is CASSYLGGGLSYGYTF. CDR3 sequence (DNA): TGTGCCAGCAGTTACTTGGGCGGGGGCCTTTCTTATGGCTACACCTTC.

J is TRBJ2-7 and V is TRBV7-9, with D possibly being TRBD1 (5 bases). This CDR3 has 13 amino acids. Trimming shortened V by 3 bases and J by 3 bases, and 9 bases separated the two germline ends. Germline-derived CDR1 and CDR2 are SEHNR and FQNEAQ (reference sequence). CDR3 residues: CASSFSQDYEQYF. CDR3 sequence (DNA): TGTGCCAGCAGCTTCTCACAGGACTACGAGCAGTACTTC.

The chain has TRBV6-6 and TRBJ1-1, with D hard to call. V was pared by 4 bases and J by 0 bases, with 6 bases between. Germline CDR1 is MNHNY and CDR2 is SVGAGI (reference sequence). This CDR3 is built from 13 residues. CDR3: CASSSLVNTEAFF. The CDR3, as DNA: TGTGCCAGCAGTTCTCTTGTGAACACTGAAGCTTTCTTT.

V gene TRBV27 combines with J gene TRBJ1-1, with D uncertain. Trimming shortened V by 6 bases and J by 7 bases, and 15 bases separated the two germline ends. Germline V CDR1 and CDR2: MNHEY, SMNVEV (reference sequence). The CDR3 contains 13 residues. CDR3 bases: TGTGCCAGCAGCGCCGGCTTCGGGGTTGAAGCTTTCTTT. It yields the protein CASSAGFGVEAFF.

A single count supports this clone. The chain carries TRBV6-5 and TRBJ1-1; D remains ambiguous. This CDR3 contains 14 residues. The ends were cut back, 6 bases at V and 1 base at J, with 12 bases in the middle. The germline CDR1 and CDR2 sequences are MNHEY and SVGAGI. This chain's CDR3 is CASSRLWANTEAFF. CDR3 in DNA: TGTGCCAGCAGCCGTCTGTGGGCGAACACTGAAGCTTTCTTT.

The chain joins TRBV6-2 or TRBV6-3 to TRBJ2-7; D unclear. The CDR3 spans 11 residues. V was shortened by 5 bases and J by 2 bases, with 4 bases between the two germline ends. Germline V lookup: CDR1 MNHEY, CDR2 SVGEGT. The CDR3 DNA is TGTGCCAGCAGTCCCGCCTACGAGCAGTACTTC. It translates to CASSPAYEQYF.

The CDR3 loop reads CASSLQGEQYF. The CDR3 bases are TGTGCCAGCAGTTTACAGGGCGAGCAGTACTTC. The rearrangement uses TRBV12-3 or TRBV12-4 and TRBJ2-7, with TRBD1 as a possible D gene (5 bases). The CDR3 sequence is 11 residues long. The V end lost 2 bases, the J end lost 6 bases, and 5 bases lay between the germline ends.